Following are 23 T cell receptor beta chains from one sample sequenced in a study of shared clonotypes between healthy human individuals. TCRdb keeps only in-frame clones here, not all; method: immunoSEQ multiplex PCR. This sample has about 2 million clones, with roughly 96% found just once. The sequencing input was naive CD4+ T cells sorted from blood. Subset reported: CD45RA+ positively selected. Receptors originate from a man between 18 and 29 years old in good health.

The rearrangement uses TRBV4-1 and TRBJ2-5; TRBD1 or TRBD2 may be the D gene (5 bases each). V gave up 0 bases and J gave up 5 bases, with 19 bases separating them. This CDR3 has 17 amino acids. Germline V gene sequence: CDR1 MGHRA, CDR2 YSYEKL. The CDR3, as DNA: TGCGCCAGCAGCCAAGAAACGAGCGGACCTAAGGGGGAGACCCAGTACTTC. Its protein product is CASSQETSGPKGETQYF.

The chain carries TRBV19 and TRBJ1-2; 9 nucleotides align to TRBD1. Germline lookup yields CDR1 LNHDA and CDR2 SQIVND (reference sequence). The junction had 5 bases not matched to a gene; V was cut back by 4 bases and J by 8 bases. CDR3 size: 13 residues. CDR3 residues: CASSTTGGAGYTF. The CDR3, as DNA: TGTGCCAGTAGTACTACAGGGGGCGCGGGCTACACCTTC.

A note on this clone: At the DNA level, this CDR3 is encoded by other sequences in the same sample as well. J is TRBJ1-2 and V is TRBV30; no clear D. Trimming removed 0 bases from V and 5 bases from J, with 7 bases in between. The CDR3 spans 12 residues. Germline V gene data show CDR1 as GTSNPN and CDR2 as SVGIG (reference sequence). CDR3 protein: CAWSVARYGYTF. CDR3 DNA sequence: TGTGCCTGGAGTGTCGCCAGGTATGGCTACACCTTC. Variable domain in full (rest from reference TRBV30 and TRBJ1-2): SQTIHQWPATLVQPVGSPLSLECTVEGTSNPNLYWYRQAAGRGLQLLFYSVGIGQISSEVPQNLSASRPQDRQFILSSKKLLLSDSGFYLCAWSVARYGYTFGSGTRLTVV.

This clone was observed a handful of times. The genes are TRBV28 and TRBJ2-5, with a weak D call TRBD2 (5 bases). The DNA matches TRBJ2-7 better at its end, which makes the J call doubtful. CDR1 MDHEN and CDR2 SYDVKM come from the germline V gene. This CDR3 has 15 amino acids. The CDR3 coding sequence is TGTGCCAGCAGCTCCCCCCAGATGGGGAGATACGAGCAGTACTTC. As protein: CASSSPQMGRYEQYF.

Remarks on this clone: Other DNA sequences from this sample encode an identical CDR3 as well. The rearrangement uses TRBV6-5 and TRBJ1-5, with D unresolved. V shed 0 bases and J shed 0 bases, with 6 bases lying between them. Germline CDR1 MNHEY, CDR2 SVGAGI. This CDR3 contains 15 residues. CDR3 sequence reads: CASSYSGISNQPQHF. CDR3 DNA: TGTGCCAGCAGTTACTCAGGCATTAGCAATCAGCCCCAGCATTTT.

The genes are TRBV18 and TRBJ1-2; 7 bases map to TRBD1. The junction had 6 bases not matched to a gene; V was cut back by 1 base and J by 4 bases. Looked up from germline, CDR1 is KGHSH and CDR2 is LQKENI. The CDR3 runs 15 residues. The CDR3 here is CASSPRTGDPYGYTF. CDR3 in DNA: TGTGCCAGCTCACCACGAACAGGGGATCCCTATGGCTACACCTTC.

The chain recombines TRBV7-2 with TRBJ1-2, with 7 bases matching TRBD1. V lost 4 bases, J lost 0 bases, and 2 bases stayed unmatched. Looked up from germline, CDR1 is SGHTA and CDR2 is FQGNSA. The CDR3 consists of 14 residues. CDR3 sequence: CASSSGGPNYGYTF. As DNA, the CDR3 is TGTGCCAGCAGCTCAGGGGGACCTAACTATGGCTACACCTTC. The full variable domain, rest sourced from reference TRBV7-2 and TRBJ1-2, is GAGVSQSPSNKVTEKGKDVELRCDPISGHTALYWYRQSLGQGLEFLIYFQGNSAPDKSGLPSDRFSAERTGGSVSTLTIQRTQQEDSAVYLCASSSGGPNYGYTFGSGTRLTVV.

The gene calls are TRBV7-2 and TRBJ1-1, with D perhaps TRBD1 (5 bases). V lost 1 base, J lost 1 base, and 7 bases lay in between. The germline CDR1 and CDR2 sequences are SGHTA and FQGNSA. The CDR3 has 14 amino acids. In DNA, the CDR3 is TGTGCCAGCAGCTTAGATGGGACGAACACTGAAGCTTTCTTT. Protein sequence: CASSLDGTNTEAFF.

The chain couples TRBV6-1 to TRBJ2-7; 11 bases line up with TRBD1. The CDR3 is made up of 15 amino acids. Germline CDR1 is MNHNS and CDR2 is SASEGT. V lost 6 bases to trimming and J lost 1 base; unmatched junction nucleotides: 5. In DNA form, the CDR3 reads TGTGCCAGCAGGCAGGACAGGGGGCCATCCTACGAGCAGTACTTC. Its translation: CASRQDRGPSYEQYF.

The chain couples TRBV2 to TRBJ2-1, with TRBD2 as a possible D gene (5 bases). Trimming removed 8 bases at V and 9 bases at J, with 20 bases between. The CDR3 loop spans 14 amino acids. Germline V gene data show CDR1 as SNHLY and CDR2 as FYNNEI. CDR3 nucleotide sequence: TGTGCCAGCTTATTAGCGACCCGGAACAGTGAGCAGTTCTTC. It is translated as CASLLATRNSEQFF.

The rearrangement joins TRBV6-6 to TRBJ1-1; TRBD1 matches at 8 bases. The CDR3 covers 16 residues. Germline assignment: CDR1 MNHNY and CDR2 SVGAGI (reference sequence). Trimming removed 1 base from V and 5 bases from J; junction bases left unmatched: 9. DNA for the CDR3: TGTGCCAGCAGTTACTTTCTACAGGGGGGAAAAACTGAAGCTTTCTTT. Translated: CASSYFLQGGKTEAFF.

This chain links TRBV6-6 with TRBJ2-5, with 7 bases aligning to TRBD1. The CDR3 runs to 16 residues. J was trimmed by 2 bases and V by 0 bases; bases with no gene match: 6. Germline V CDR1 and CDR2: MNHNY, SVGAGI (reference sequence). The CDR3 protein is CASSYSRATGQETQYF. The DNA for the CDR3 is TGTGCCAGCAGTTACTCGCGTGCGACAGGGCAAGAGACCCAGTACTTC.

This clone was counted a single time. CDR3 in amino acids: CASSINRPGISIQETQYF. CDR3 in DNA: TGTGCCAGCTCAATTAACCGGCCCGGGATCTCCATTCAAGAGACCCAGTACTTC. The chain couples TRBV18 to TRBJ2-5, with D perhaps matching TRBD2 (5 bases). V gave up 5 bases and J gave up 2 bases, with 24 bases separating them. The length of the CDR3 is 18 residues. Germline-derived CDR1 and CDR2 are KGHSH and LQKENI.

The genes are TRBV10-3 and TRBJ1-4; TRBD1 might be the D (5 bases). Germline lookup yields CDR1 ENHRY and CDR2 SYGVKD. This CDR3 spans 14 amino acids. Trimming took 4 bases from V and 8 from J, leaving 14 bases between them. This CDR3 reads CAISVGGSGEKLFF. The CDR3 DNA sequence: TGTGCCATCAGTGTCGGGGGGAGCGGAGAAAAACTGTTTTTT.

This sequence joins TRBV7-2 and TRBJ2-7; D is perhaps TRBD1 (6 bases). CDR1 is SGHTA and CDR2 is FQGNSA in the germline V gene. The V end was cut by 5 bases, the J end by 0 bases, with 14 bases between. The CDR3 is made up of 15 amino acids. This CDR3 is CASSLRTVHSYEQYF. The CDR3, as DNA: TGTGCCAGCAGCCTTAGGACAGTCCACTCCTACGAGCAGTACTTC.

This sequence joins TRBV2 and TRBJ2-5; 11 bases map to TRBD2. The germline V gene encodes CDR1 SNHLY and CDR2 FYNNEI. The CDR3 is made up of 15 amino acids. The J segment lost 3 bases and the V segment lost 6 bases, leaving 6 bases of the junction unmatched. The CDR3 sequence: CASSALAGAKETQYF. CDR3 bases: TGTGCCAGCAGCGCACTAGCGGGGGCCAAAGAGACCCAGTACTTC.

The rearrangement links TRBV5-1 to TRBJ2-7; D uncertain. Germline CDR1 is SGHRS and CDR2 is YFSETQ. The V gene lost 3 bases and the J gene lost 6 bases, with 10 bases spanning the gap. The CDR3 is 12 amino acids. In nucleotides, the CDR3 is TGCGCCAGCAGCTCCTCCCTCGGCGAGCAGTACTTC. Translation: CASSSSLGEQYF.

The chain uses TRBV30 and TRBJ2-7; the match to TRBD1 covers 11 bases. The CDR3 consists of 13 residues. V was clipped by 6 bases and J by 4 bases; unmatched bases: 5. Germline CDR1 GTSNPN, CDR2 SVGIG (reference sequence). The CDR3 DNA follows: TGTGCCTGCACCGGGACAGGGGGATACGAGCAGTACTTC. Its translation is CACTGTGGYEQYF.

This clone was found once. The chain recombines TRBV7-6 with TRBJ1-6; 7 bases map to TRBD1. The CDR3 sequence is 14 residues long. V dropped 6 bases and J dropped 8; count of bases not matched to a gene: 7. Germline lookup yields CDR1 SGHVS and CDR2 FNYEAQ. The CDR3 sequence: CASSPGDSDSPLHF. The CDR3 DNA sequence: TGTGCCAGCAGTCCGGGGGACAGTGATTCACCCCTCCACTTT.

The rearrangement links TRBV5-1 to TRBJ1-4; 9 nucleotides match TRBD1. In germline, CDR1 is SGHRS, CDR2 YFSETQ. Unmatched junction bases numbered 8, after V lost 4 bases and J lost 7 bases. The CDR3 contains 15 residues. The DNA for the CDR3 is TGCGCCAGCAGCCCCAGACAGGGGGAAAGTGAAAAACTGTTTTTT. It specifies CASSPRQGESEKLFF. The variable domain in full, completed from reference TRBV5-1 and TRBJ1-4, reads KAGVTQTPRYLIKTRGQQVTLSCSPISGHRSVSWYQQTPGQGLQFLFEYFSETQRNKGNFPGRFSGRQFSNSRSEMNVSTLELGDSALYLCASSPRQGESEKLFFGSGTQLSVL.

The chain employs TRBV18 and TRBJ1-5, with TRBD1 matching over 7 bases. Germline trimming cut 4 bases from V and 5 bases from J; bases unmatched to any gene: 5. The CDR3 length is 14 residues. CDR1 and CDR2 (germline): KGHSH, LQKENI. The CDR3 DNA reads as TGTGCCAGCTCACTCACAGGGGTGGATCAGCCCCAGCATTTT. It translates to CASSLTGVDQPQHF. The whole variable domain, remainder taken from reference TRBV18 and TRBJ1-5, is NAGVMQNPRHLVRRRGQEARLRCSPMKGHSHVYWYRQLPEEGLKFMVYLQKENIIDESGMPKERFSAEFPKEGPSILRIQQVVRGDSAAYFCASSLTGVDQPQHFGDGTRLSIL.

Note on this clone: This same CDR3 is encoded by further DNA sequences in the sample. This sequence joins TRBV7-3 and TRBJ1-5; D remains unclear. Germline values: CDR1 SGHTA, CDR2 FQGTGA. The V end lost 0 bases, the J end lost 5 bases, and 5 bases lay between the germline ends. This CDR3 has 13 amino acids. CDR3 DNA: TGTGCCAGCAGCTTAACTAGGGATCAGCCCCAGCATTTT. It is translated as CASSLTRDQPQHF.

CDR3: CASSLAYWEGEGDNEQFF. CDR3 coding DNA: TGTGCCAGCAGCTTAGCCTACTGGGAAGGAGAAGGAGACAATGAGCAGTTCTTC. This chain uses TRBV7-6 with TRBJ2-1; D remains ambiguous. The V end lost 0 bases, the J end lost 5 bases, and 20 bases lay between the germline ends. Germline V CDR1 and CDR2: SGHVS, FNYEAQ. CDR3 length: 18 residues.